Below, one TCR beta chain is given with its context. This clonotype has just a few counts. No cognate antigen has been identified for it. Base quality data are lacking; no much larger clone is found one base away. This entry comes from a study of T-cell memory formation after mild COVID-19 (dated by TCRdb to the early 2020s). About the full investigation: Most TCR sequence clusters were specific to one of the two donors. Two young, previously healthy adult volunteers made up the cohort, one male and one female. T-cell clones expanding and contracting after mild COVID-19 in a couple of donors were tracked by longitudinal TCRalpha and TCRbeta repertoire sequencing.

Ficoll-Paque density gradient centrifugation was the method used to isolate PBMCs. Sequenced on an Illumina NovaSeq 6000. cDNA libraries for TCRalpha and TCRbeta were prepared by 5'RACE using constant-segment primers, with sample barcodes and unique molecular identifiers added. Trizol reagent was used to extract RNA from every sample. Library amplification was performed in two PCR steps, and a second sample barcode and Illumina TruSeq adapters were introduced in the second step. Libraries were sequenced on an Illumina NovaSeq with 2 x 150 bp paired-end reads. Regarding the original processing steps: Demultiplexing of reads and collapsing into UMI-guided consensus sequences were performed with migec v1.2.7. Using mixcr v2.1.11, UMI consensuses were aligned to TRA and TRB V and J templates and then assembled into clonotypes. A clonotype was counted as expanded or contracted only if both edgeR and NoisET called the change significant, with noise models trained on biological replicates. For edgeR calls, a false discovery rate-adjusted p below 0.01 and a log2 fold-change threshold of 1 were applied. As an exploratory analysis of dynamics, max-normalized trajectories of the 1000 most abundant clonotypes were examined by PCA with hierarchical clustering. Separately sequenced CD4+ and CD8+ repertoires were used to assign the CD4 or CD8 phenotype of responding clones. TCRdb trimmed public reads at Q25 via fastp, called clones via MiXCR and kept in-frame beta chains. Every entry covers one CDR3 protein and lists the most common genes and DNA from its rows. The authors' filters were not applied to this entry. The sample table shows 190,000 or so distinct CDR3 sequences, and roughly a tenth are seen once. The top ten constitute under 3.5% of the sample.

Including the terminal cysteine and phenylalanine, the CDR3 comprises 14 residues. Only CDR3 DNA remains: 42 bases, in frame from the first base. The germline V gene supplies CDR1 SGHTA and CDR2 FQGNSA. V loses 3 bases, J loses 5 bases, and the germline ends lie 13 bases apart. What the work shows at the level of the full study, not this receptor alone: Clones that contracted from day 15 to 85 showed balanced CD4/CD8 phenotypes, whereas a second wave of clones that expanded from day 15 to 37 leaned towards CD4+. Some responding clones were found in pre-infection memory, which suggests that pre-existing cross-reactive memory T cells took part in the SARS-CoV-2 response. SARS-CoV-2 specificity of the second-wave clones peaking on day 37 was not confirmed. The study covered only a couple of mild cases, and larger cohorts including severe cases with pre-infection samples were considered necessary. Contracting CD4+ clones were located mainly in the CM and EM memory subsets, whereas CD8+ clones were found to be enriched in EMRA.

The sample taken for sequencing was PBMCs or a T cell subset sorted from them (not recorded which). The TCR was taken from a man in his late teens or twenties who had mild COVID-19 (a few samples of this study predate the infection). The sample titles of this study are shuffled in the database, so cell type and time point are left out; the donor was told from shared clones. Here the chain combines TRBV7-2 and TRBJ2-5, with the D gene uncertain. The bases read TGTGCCAGCAGCTTTCTAACGGGTTTGGAGACCCAGTACTTC. Its translation reads: CASSFLTGLETQYF. With all but the CDR3 taken from the reference TRBV7-2 and TRBJ2-5 genes, the full variable domain is: GAGVSQSPSNKVTEKGKDVELRCDPISGHTALYWYRQSLGQGLEFLIYFQGNSAPDKSGLPSDRFSAERTGGSVSTLTIQRTQQEDSAVYLCASSFLTGLETQYFGPGTRLLVL.